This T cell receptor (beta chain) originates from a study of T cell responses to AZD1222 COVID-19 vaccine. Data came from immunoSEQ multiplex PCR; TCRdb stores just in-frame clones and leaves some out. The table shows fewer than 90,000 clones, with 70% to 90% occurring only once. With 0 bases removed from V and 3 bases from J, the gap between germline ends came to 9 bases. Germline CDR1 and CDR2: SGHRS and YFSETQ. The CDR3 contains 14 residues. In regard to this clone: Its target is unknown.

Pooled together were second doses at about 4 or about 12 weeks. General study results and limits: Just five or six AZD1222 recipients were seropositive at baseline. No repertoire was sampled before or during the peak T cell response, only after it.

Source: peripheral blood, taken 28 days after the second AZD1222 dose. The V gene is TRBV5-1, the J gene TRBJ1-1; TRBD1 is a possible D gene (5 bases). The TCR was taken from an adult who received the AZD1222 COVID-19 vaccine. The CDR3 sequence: CASSLEGVDTEAFF. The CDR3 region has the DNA TGCGCCAGCAGCTTGGAAGGGGTTGACACTGAAGCTTTCTTT.